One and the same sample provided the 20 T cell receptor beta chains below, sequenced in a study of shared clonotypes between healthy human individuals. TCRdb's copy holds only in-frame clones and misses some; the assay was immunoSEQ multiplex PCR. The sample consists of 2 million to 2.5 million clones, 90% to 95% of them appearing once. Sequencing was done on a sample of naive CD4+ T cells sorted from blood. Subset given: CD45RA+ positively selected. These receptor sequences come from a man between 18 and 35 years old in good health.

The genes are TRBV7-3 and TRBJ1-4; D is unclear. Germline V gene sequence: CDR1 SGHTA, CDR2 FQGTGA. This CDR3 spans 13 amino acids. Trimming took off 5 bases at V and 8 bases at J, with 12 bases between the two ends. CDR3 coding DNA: TGTGCCAGCAGCGCCGGGATCGGCGAAAAACTGTTTTTT. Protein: CASSAGIGEKLFF.

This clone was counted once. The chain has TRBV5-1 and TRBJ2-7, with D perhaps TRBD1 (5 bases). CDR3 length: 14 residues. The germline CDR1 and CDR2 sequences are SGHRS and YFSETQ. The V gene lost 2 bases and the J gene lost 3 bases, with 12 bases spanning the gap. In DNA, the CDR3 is TGCGCCAGCAGCTTACGACAGAACTTCTACGAGCAGTACTTC. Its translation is CASSLRQNFYEQYF.

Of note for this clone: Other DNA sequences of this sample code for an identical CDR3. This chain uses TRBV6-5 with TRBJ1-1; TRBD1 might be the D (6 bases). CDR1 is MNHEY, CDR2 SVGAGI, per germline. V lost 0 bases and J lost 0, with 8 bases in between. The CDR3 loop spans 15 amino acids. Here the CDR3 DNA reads TGTGCCAGCAGTTACTCCGGGACATTGAACACTGAAGCTTTCTTT. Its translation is CASSYSGTLNTEAFF.

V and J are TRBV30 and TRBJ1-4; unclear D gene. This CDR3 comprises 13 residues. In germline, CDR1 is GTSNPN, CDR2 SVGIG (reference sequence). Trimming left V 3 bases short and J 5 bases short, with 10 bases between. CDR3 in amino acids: CAWSRTSNEKLFF. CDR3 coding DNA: TGTGCCTGGAGCCGGACTTCAAATGAAAAACTGTTTTTT. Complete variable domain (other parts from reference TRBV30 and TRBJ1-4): SQTIHQWPATLVQPVGSPLSLECTVEGTSNPNLYWYRQAAGRGLQLLFYSVGIGQISSEVPQNLSASRPQDRQFILSSKKLLLSDSGFYLCAWSRTSNEKLFFGSGTQLSVL.

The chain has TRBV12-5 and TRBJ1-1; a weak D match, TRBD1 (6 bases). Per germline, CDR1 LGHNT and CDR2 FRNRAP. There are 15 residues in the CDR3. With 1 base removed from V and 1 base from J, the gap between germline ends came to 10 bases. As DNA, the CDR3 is TGTGCTAGTGGTTTGGACAGGGTAGGGAACACTGAAGCTTTCTTT. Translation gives CASGLDRVGNTEAFF.

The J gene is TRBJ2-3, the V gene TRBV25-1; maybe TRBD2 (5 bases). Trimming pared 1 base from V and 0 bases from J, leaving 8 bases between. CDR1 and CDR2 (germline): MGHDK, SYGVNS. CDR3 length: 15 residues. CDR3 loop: CASSESGLSTDTQYF. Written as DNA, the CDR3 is TGTGCCAGCAGTGAATCCGGACTTAGCACAGATACGCAGTATTTT.

The CDR3 reads CSVDWVAGGEAFF. The CDR3 DNA follows: TGCAGCGTTGATTGGGTGGCAGGGGGTGAAGCTTTCTTT. The chain joins TRBV29-1 to TRBJ1-1; 7 positions agree with TRBD1. Germline trimming cut 3 bases from V and 7 bases from J; bases unmatched to any gene: 8. This CDR3 has 13 amino acids. Germline V lookup: CDR1 SQVTM, CDR2 ANQGSEA.

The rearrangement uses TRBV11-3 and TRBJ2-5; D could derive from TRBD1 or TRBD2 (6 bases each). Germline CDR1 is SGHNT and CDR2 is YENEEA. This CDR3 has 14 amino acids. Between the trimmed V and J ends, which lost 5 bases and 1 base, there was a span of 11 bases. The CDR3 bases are TGTGCCAGCAGCCCAGGGGACTTCCAAGAGACCCAGTACTTC. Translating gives CASSPGDFQETQYF.

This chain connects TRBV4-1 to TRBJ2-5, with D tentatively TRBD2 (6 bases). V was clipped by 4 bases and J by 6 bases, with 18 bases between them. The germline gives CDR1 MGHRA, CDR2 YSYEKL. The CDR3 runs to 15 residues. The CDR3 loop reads CASSLDAGGKKTQYF. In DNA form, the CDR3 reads TGCGCCAGCAGCCTGGACGCCGGGGGAAAGAAGACCCAGTACTTC.

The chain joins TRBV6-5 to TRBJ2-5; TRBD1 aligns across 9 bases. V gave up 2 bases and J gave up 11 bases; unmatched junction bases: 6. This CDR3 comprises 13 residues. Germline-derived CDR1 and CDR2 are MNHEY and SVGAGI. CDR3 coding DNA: TGTGCCAGCAGTTACACCGTACAGGGGGCACAGTACTTC. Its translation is CASSYTVQGAQYF.

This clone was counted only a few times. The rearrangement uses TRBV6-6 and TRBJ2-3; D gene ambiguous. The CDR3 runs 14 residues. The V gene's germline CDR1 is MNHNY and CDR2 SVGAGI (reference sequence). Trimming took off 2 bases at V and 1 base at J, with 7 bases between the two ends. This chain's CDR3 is CASSYGQGTDTQYF. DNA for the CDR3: TGTGCCAGCAGTTACGGGCAGGGCACAGATACGCAGTATTTT.

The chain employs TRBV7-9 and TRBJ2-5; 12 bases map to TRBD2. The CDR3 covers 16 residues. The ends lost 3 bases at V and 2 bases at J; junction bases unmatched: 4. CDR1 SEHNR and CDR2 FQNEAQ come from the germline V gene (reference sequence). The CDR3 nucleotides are TGTGCCAGCAGCTTGGGGACTAGCGGGTTACAAGAGACCCAGTACTTC. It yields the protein CASSLGTSGLQETQYF.

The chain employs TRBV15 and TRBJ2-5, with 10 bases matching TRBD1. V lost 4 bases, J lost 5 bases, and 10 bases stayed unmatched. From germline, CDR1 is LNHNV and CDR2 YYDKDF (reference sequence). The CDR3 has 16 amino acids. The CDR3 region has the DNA TGTGCCACCAGCAAGCCGGGACAGGGGCAGAGGGAGACCCAGTACTTC. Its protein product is CATSKPGQGQRETQYF.

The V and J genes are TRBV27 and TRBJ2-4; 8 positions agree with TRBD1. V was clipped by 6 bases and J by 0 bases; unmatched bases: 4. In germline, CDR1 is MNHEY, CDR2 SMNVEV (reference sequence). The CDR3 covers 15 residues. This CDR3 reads CASSGDRLAKNIQYF. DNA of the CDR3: TGTGCCAGCAGCGGGGACAGGCTAGCCAAAAACATTCAGTACTTC.

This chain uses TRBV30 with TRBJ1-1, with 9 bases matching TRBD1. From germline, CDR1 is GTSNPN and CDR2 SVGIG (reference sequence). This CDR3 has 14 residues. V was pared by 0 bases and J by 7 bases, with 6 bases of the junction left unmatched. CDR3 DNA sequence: TGTGCCTGGAGTGTACGGGACAGGGTCGGTGAAGCTTTCTTT. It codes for CAWSVRDRVGEAFF.

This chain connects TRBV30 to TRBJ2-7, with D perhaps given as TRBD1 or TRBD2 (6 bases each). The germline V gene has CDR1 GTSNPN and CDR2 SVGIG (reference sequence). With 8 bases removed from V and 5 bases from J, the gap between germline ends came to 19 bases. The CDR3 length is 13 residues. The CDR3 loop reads CARVKEGGDEQYF. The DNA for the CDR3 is TGTGCCCGGGTCAAGGAGGGGGGCGACGAGCAGTACTTC.

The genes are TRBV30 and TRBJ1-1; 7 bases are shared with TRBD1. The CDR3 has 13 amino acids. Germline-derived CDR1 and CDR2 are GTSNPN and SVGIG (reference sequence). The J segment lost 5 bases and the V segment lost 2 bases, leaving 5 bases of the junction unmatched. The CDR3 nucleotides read TGTGCCTGGAGTTACAGGGGATGGACTGAAGCTTTCTTT. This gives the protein CAWSYRGWTEAFF.

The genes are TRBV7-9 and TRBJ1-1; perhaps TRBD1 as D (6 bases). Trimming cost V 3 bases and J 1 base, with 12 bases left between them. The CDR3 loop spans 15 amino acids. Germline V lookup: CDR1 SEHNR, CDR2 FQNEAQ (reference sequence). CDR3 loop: CASSFQGSKNTEAFF. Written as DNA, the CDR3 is TGTGCCAGCAGCTTTCAGGGGTCCAAGAACACTGAAGCTTTCTTT.

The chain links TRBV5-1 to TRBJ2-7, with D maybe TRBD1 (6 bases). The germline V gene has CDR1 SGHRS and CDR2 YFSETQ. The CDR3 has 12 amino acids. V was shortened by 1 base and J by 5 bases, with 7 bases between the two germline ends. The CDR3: CASSLTGNEQYF. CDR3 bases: TGCGCCAGCAGCTTGACAGGGAACGAGCAGTACTTC.

CDR3 DNA: TGTGCCAGCAGTTTAGCGGGAGGGCGGGAGACCCAGTACTTC. It yields the protein CASSLAGGRETQYF. V and J are TRBV9 and TRBJ2-5, with 11 nucleotides matching TRBD2. V dropped 5 bases and J dropped 5; count of bases not matched to a gene: 5. The CDR3 extends over 14 amino acids. Germline V gene data show CDR1 as SGDLS and CDR2 as YYNGEE. Filled out from reference TRBV9 and TRBJ2-5, the complete variable domain reads DSGVTQTPKHLITATGQRVTLRCSPRSGDLSVYWYQQSLDQGLQFLIQYYNGEERAKGNILERFSAQQFPDLHSELNLSSLELGDSALYFCASSLAGGRETQYFGPGTRLLVL.